This TCR beta chain was profiled in a study of cytomegalovirus exposure and HLA in healthy donors. Findings and limits, study-wide: Per a prior analysis, the majority of TCR beta V segments were productive roughly 87% or roughly 30% of the time. There were a few CMV-associated chains whose specificity for CMV antigens was confirmed in vitro. Researchers reportedly found TCR beta sequences accurately predicted most subjects' HLA-A and HLA-B alleles.

This clone was seen a handful of times. Its target is unknown. It was with 60 Vbeta and 13 Jbeta primers that the PCR ran. TCRdb's table, derived via immunoSEQ multiplex PCR, lists solely in-frame clones and lacks some. The table shows about 200,000 clones, with 75% to 80% occurring only once. The sequence derives from a man in his late teens or twenties in good health and CMV-seronegative. Sequences were obtained from PBMCs.

In nucleotides, the CDR3 is TGTGCCAGCAGCAAAGGACGGACAAGGAAATCGGCTAGCGAGCAGTACTTC. Its protein product is CASSKGRTRKSASEQYF. The chain joins TRBV5-4 to TRBJ2-7; TRBD1 might be the D (5 bases). The CDR3 totals 17 residues. The germline CDR1 and CDR2 sequences are SGHNT and YYREEE (reference sequence). With 4 bases removed from V and 6 bases from J, the gap between germline ends came to 26 bases.